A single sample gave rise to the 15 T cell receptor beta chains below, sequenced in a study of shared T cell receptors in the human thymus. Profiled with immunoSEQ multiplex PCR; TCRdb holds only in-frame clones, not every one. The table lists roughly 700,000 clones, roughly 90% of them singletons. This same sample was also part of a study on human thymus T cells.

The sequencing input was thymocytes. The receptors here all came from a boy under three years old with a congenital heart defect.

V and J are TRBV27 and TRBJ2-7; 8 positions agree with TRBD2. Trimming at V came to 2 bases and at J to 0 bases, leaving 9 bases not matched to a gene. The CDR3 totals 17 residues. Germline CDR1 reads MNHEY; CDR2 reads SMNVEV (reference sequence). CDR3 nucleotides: TGTGCCAGCAGTTTAAAGCGGCCTAGCGGGTTCTCCTACGAGCAGTACTTC. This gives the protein CASSLKRPSGFSYEQYF.

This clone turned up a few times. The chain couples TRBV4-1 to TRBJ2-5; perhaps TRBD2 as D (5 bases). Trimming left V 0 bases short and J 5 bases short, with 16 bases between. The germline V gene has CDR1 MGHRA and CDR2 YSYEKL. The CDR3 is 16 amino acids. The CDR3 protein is CASSQDRWIGGETQYF. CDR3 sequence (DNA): TGCGCCAGCAGCCAAGATCGATGGATTGGCGGGGAGACCCAGTACTTC.

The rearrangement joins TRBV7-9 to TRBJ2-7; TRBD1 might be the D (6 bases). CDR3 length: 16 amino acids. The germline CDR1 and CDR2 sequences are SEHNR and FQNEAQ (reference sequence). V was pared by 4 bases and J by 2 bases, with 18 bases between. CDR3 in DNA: TGTGCCAGCAGCTCTGGCGGACAGAATTGGACCTACGAGCAGTACTTC. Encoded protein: CASSSGGQNWTYEQYF.

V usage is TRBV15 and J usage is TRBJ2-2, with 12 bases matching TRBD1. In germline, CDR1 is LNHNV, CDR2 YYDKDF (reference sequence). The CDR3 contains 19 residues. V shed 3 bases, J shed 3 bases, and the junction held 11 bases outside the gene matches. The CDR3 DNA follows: TGTGCCACCAGCAGGGGACGGGACAGGGGGCGCAGGGACACCGGGGAGCTGTTTTTT. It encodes CATSRGRDRGRRDTGELFF.

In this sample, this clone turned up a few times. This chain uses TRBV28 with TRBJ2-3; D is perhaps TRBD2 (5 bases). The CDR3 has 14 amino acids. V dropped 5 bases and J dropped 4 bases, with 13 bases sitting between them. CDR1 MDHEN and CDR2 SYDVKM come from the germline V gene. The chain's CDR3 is CASSPEVAPDTQYF. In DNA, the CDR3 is TGTGCCAGCAGTCCGGAGGTGGCCCCAGATACGCAGTATTTT.

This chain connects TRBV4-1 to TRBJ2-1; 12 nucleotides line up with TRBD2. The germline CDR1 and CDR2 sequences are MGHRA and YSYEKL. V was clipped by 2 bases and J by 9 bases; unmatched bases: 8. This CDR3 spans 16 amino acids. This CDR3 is CASSQRLAGGPREQFF. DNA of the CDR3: TGCGCCAGCAGCCAACGCCTAGCGGGAGGGCCGCGTGAGCAGTTCTTC.

The chain's CDR3 is CATSRFTTGPYGYTF. DNA of the CDR3: TGTGCCACCAGCAGGTTCACGACAGGACCCTATGGCTACACCTTC. The chain employs TRBV15 and TRBJ1-2; a possible D gene is TRBD1 (6 bases). V lost 3 bases, J lost 4 bases, and 15 bases lay in between. The germline V gene has CDR1 LNHNV and CDR2 YYDKDF (reference sequence). The CDR3 sequence is 15 residues long. The full variable domain, completed using reference TRBV15 and TRBJ1-2, is DAMVIQNPRYQVTQFGKPVTLSCSQTLNHNVMYWYQQKSSQAPKLLFHYYDKDFNNEADTPDNFQSRRPNTSFCFLDIRSPGLGDTAMYLCATSRFTTGPYGYTFGSGTRLTVV.

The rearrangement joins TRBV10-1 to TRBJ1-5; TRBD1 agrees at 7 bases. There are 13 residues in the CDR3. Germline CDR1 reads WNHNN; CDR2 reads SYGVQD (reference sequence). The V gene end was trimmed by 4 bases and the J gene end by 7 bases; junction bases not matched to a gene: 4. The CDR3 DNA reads TGCGCCAGCAGTGGGACAGGAGGACAGCCCCAGCATTTT. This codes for CASSGTGGQPQHF.

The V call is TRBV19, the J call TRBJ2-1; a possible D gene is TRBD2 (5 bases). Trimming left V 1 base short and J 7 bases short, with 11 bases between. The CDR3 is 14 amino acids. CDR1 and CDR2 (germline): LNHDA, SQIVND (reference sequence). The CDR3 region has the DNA TGTGCCAGTAGTATAGGAGATTGGAGGAATGAGCAGTTCTTC. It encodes CASSIGDWRNEQFF.

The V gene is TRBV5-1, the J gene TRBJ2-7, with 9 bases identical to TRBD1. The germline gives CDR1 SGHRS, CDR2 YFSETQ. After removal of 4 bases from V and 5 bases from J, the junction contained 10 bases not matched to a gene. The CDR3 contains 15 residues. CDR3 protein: CASSPRGDRADEQYF. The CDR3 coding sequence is TGCGCCAGCAGCCCAAGAGGGGACAGGGCAGACGAGCAGTACTTC.

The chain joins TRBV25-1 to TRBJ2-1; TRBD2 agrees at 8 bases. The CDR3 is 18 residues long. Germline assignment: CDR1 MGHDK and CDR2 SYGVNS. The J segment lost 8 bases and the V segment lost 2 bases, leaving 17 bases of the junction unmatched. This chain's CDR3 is CASSEGLAGLSQGDEQFF. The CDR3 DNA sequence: TGTGCCAGCAGTGAAGGTCTAGCGGGTCTTTCGCAGGGTGATGAGCAGTTCTTC.

The chain's CDR3 is CAWSLKSGNTIYF. The CDR3 DNA follows: TGTGCCTGGAGTCTAAAATCTGGAAACACCATATATTTT. The chain is built from TRBV30 and TRBJ1-3; D unresolved. CDR1 GTSNPN and CDR2 SVGIG come from the germline V gene (reference sequence). V shed 2 bases and J shed 1 base, with 6 bases lying between them. This CDR3 spans 13 amino acids.

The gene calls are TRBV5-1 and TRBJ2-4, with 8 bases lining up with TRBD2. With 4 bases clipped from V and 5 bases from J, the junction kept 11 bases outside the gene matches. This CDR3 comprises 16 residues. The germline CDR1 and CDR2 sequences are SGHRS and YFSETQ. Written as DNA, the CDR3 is TGCGCCAGCAGCCTAGCCCCCGGGACTAGGGAAAACATTCAGTACTTC. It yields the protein CASSLAPGTRENIQYF. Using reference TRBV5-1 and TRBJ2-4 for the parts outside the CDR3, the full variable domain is KAGVTQTPRYLIKTRGQQVTLSCSPISGHRSVSWYQQTPGQGLQFLFEYFSETQRNKGNFPGRFSGRQFSNSRSEMNVSTLELGDSALYLCASSLAPGTRENIQYFGAGTRLSVL.

The CDR3 region is CASSTRTGPYEQYF. The CDR3 nucleotides read TGTGCCAGTAGTACGAGGACAGGTCCCTACGAGCAGTACTTC. The gene calls are TRBV19 and TRBJ2-7; 7 bases map to TRBD1. Germline values: CDR1 LNHDA, CDR2 SQIVND (reference sequence). CDR3 length: 14 amino acids. With V trimmed by 4 bases and J by 2 bases, 5 bases remained unmatched.

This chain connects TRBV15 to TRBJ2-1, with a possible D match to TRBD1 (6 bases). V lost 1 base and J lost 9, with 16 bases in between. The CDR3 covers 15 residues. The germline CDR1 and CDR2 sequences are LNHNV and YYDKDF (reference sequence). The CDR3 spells CATSRADDFRGEQFF. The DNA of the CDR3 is TGTGCCACCAGCAGAGCCGACGACTTCAGGGGTGAGCAGTTCTTC.